This T cell receptor (beta chain) comes out of a study of blood T cells in healthy people across ages. Study-level points and caveats: With donor CMV status unknown, expanded clonotype changes were possibly confounded.

The authors extracted at least 6 micrograms of total RNA per sample. Germline trimming cut 0 bases from V and 10 bases from J; bases unmatched to any gene: 14. The CDR3 spans 17 residues. Germline CDR1 LGHNA, CDR2 YNFKEQ. Then a second PCR, running about 6 to 12 cycles, was carried out with a sample-barcoded 5' primer and a J-beta primer mix. TCRdb fed the 5' RACE reads into MiXCR, producing one record per CDR3 protein. The sample has about 900,000 distinct CDR3 sequences, 48% seen once. This clonotype was counted a single time. Its antigen is unknown. No conserved phenylalanine or tryptophan is present at the end of the CDR3, so a read error is the likely explanation.

This TCR was recovered from a man aged 25-45 years in good health. This chain connects TRBV4-2 to TRBJ2-1; TRBD1 matches at 8 bases. Sample: blood. Written as DNA, the CDR3 is TGTGCCAGCAGCCAAGATAGTCAGGAACAGGGGGTCGAAGAGCAGTTCTTA. Translation gives CASSQDSQEQGVEEQFL.